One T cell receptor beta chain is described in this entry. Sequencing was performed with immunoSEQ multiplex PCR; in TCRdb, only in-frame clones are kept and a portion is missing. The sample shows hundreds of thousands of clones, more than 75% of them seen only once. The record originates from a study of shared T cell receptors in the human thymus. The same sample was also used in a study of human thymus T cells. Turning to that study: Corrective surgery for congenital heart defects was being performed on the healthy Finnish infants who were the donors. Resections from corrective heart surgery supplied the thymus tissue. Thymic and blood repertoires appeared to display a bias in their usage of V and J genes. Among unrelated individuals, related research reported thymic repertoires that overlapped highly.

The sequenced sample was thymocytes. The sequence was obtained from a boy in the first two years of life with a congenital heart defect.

The CDR3 protein is CASSKTGVNNQPQHF. CDR3 coding DNA: TGTGCCAGCAGCAAGACAGGGGTTAACAATCAGCCCCAGCATTTT. This chain links TRBV2 with TRBJ1-5; 8 bases are a match to TRBD1. J was trimmed by 3 bases and V by 6 bases; bases with no gene match: 7. Germline-derived CDR1 and CDR2 are SNHLY and FYNNEI. The CDR3 spans 15 residues.